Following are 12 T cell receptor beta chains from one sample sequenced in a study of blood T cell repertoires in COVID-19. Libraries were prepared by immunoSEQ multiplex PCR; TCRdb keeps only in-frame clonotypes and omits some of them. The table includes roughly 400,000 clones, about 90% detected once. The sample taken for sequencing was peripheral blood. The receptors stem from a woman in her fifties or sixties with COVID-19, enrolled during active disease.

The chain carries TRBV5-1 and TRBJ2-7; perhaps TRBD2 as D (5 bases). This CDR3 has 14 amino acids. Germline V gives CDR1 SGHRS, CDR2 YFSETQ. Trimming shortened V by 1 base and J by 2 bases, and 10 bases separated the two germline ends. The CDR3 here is CASSLRGFPYEQYF. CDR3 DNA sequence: TGCGCCAGCAGCTTGAGAGGGTTCCCCTACGAGCAGTACTTC.

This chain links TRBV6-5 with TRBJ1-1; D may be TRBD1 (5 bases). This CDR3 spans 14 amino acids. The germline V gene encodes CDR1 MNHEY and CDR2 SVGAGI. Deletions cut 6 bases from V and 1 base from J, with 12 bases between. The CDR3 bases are TGTGCCAGCAGGGCGGCGGGGGGGAACACTGAAGCTTTCTTT. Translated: CASRAAGGNTEAFF.

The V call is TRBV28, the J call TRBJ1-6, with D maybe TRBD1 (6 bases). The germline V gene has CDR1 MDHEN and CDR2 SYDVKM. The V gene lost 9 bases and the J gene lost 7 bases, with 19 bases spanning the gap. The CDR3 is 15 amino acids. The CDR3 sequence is CASLGGGRGNSPLHF. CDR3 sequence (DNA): TGTGCCAGTTTGGGAGGGGGACGGGGGAATTCACCCCTCCACTTT. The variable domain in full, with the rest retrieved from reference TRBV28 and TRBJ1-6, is DVKVTQSSRYLVKRTGEKVFLECVQDMDHENMFWYRQDPGLGLRLIYFSYDVKMKEKGDIPEGYSVSREKKERFSLILESASTNQTSMYLCASLGGGRGNSPLHFGNGTRLTVT.

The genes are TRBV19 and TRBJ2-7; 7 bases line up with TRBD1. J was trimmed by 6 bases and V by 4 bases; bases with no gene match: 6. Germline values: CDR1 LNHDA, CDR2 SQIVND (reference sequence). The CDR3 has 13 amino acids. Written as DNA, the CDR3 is TGTGCCAGTAGTACGGCGCAGGGGGTCGAGCAGTACTTC. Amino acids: CASSTAQGVEQYF. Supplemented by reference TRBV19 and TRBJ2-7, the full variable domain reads DGGITQSPKYLFRKEGQNVTLSCEQNLNHDAMYWYRQDPGQGLRLIYYSQIVNDFQKGDIAEGYSVSREKKESFPLTVTSAQKNPTAFYLCASSTAQGVEQYFGPGTRLTVT.

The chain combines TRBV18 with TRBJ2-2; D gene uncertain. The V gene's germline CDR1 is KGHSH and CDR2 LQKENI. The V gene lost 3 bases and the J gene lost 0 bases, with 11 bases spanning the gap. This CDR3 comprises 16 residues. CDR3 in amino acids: CASSPKLQPNTGELFF. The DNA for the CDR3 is TGTGCCAGCTCACCCAAGTTACAGCCGAACACCGGGGAGCTGTTTTTT.

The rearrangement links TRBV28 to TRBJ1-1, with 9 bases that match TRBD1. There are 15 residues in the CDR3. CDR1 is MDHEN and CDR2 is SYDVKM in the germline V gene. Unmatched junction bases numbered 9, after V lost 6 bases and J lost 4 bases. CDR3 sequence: CASSPRDRAATEAFF. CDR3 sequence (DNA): TGTGCCAGCAGCCCCCGGGACAGGGCGGCCACTGAAGCTTTCTTT.

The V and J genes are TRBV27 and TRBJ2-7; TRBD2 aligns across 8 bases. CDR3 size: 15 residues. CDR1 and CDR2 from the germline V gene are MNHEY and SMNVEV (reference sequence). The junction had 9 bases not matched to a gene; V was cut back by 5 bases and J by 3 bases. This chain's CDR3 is CASSPLRAGGYEQYF. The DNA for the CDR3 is TGTGCCAGCAGTCCCCTCAGGGCGGGGGGCTACGAGCAGTACTTC.

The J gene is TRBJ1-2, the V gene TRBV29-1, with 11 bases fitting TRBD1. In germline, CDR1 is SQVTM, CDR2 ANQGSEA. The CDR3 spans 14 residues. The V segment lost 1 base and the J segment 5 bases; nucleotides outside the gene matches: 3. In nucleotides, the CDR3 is TGCAGCGTTGAAGCCGGGACAGGGGGTTATGGCTACACCTTC. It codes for CSVEAGTGGYGYTF.

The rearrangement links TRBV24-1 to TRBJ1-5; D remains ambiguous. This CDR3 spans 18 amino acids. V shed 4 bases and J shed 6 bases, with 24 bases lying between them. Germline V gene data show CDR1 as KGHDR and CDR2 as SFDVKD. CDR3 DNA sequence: TGTGCCACCAGTGACTCCCCCGGGTCCTCGGGAATGGGTCAGCCCCAGCATTTT. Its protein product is CATSDSPGSSGMGQPQHF.

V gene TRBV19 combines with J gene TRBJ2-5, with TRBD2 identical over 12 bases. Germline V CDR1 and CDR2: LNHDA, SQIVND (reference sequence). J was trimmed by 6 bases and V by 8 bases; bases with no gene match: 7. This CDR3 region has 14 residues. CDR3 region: CASQTSGGRKTQYF. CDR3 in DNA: TGTGCCAGTCAGACTAGCGGGGGCCGGAAGACCCAGTACTTC.

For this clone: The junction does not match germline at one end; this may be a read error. The CDR3 here is CACRDRFNYGYTF. CDR3 bases: TGTGCCTGCAGGGACAGATTTAACTATGGCTACACCTTC. This sequence joins TRBV28 and TRBJ1-2; the match to TRBD1 covers 7 bases. This CDR3 has 13 amino acids. Germline assignment: CDR1 MDHEN and CDR2 SYDVKM.

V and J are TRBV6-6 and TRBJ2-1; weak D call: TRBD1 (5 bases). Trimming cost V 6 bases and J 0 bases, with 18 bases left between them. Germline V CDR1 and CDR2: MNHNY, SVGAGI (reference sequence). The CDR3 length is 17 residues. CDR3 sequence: CASSRSRAASSYNEQFF. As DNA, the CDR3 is TGTGCCAGCAGCCGATCCAGGGCAGCTAGCTCCTACAATGAGCAGTTCTTC.